Only a few counts were recorded for the clone carrying this TCR beta chain. Its matching antigen is unknown. The CDR3 spans 17 residues. The trim removed 4 bases at V and 2 bases at J, leaving 11 bases unmatched. Germline V gene data show CDR1 as KGHDR and CDR2 as SFDVKD. These data are taken from a study of CD8 T cells in ankylosing spondylitis. Overall study findings and caveats: Ankylosing spondylitis blood appeared to carry a characteristic TCR beta motif of 7 or 8 highly homologous variants. A CD8+ phenotype characterized the disease-linked clones, which were relatively rare in peripheral blood.

Each CDR3 protein is one row after TCRdb ran MiXCR on the 5' RACE reads. Of 500,000 to 650,000 distinct CDR3 sequences listed, roughly 5.2% are singletons. This receptor was identified in a male donor with ankylosing spondylitis. V usage is TRBV24-1 and J usage is TRBJ2-3, with 7 nucleotides matching TRBD1. The source material was blood, either unsorted or a sorted T cell fraction (not recorded which). The CDR3 DNA reads TGTGCCACCAGTGACTCGGCCGAGGGGGCCTTCACAGATACGCAGTATTTT. Protein product: CATSDSAEGAFTDTQYF.